A single sample is the source of the 25 T cell receptor beta chains below, sequenced in a study of shared clonotypes between healthy human individuals. CD45RO negativity and positive selection for CCR7 defined naive CD8 cells, a population that excluded terminally differentiated effector memory CD45RA+ cells. Some clones are missing from TCRdb's copy, which holds only in-frame ones; the method was immunoSEQ multiplex PCR. Among around 1.9 million clones listed, roughly 93% were seen once. The sequenced sample was naive CD8+ T cells from PBMCs. These receptors came from a man younger than 30 in good health. Some clones in this sample may be carry-over from other donors' samples.

V and J are TRBV18 and TRBJ2-2; 14 bases match TRBD2. Trimming took 4 bases from V and 3 from J; bases not matched to a gene: 1. The CDR3 is 16 residues long. Germline lookup yields CDR1 KGHSH and CDR2 LQKENI. The DNA of the CDR3 is TGTGCCAGCTCACTGGGACTAGCGGGAGACACCGGGGAGCTGTTTTTT. Translation: CASSLGLAGDTGELFF.

This clone was detected a few times. This rearrangement joins TRBV9 to TRBJ1-2, with D perhaps matching TRBD1 (6 bases). The CDR3 loop spans 13 amino acids. The V gene lost 0 bases and the J gene lost 7 bases, with 10 bases spanning the gap. Looked up from germline, CDR1 is SGDLS and CDR2 is YYNGEE. This CDR3 is CASSVEQGFGYTF. CDR3 nucleotide sequence: TGTGCCAGCAGCGTAGAACAGGGATTTGGCTACACCTTC.

This rearrangement joins TRBV9 to TRBJ2-5; TRBD2 matches 9 bases. V lost 3 bases to trimming and J lost 5 bases; unmatched junction nucleotides: 14. Germline assignment: CDR1 SGDLS and CDR2 YYNGEE. The CDR3 covers 17 residues. The CDR3: CASSGMGLREGGETQYF. Written as DNA, the CDR3 is TGTGCCAGCAGCGGTATGGGCTTGCGGGAGGGCGGGGAGACCCAGTACTTC. Complete variable domain (other parts from reference TRBV9 and TRBJ2-5): DSGVTQTPKHLITATGQRVTLRCSPRSGDLSVYWYQQSLDQGLQFLIQYYNGEERAKGNILERFSAQQFPDLHSELNLSSLELGDSALYFCASSGMGLREGGETQYFGPGTRLLVL.

V gene TRBV6-5 combines with J gene TRBJ2-7; D gene unclear. In germline, CDR1 is MNHEY, CDR2 SVGAGI. The germline V and J ends were trimmed by 4 bases and 4 bases, with 14 bases remaining between them. The CDR3 has 14 residues. Here the CDR3 DNA reads TGTGCCAGCAGTTGGGATGGTGTGGGATACGAGCAGTACTTC. Its translation is CASSWDGVGYEQYF.

The chain combines TRBV27 with TRBJ1-2; possible D gene TRBD1, 5 bases. CDR3 size: 14 residues. V was trimmed by 6 bases and J by 2 bases, leaving 13 bases between them. The germline gives CDR1 MNHEY, CDR2 SMNVEV (reference sequence). The CDR3 protein is CASREDGANYGYTF. The DNA for the CDR3 is TGTGCCAGCAGAGAAGACGGGGCAAACTATGGCTACACCTTC.

Only one count was recorded for this clone. This chain connects TRBV28 to TRBJ2-7; D not certain. The CDR3 covers 14 residues. Trimming took off 7 bases at V and 6 bases at J, with 19 bases between the two ends. Germline V gene data show CDR1 as MDHEN and CDR2 as SYDVKM. CDR3 DNA: TGTGCCAGCACCAAATTAACGGTGGCGGTCGAGCAGTACTTC. Translating gives CASTKLTVAVEQYF.

The chain links TRBV4-3 to TRBJ2-1; a possible D gene is TRBD1 (5 bases). Germline CDR1 reads LGHNA; CDR2 reads YSLEER. This CDR3 region has 16 residues. V was clipped by 2 bases and J by 8 bases, with 19 bases between them. The CDR3 DNA reads TGCGCCAGCAGCCAACAAACTATCCCTCAACAGGATGAGCAGTTCTTC. As protein: CASSQQTIPQQDEQFF.

The genes are TRBV7-9 and TRBJ2-1; 7 positions agree with TRBD1. V shed 5 bases and J 9 bases; nucleotides not matched to a gene: 4. Germline V CDR1 and CDR2: SEHNR, FQNEAQ (reference sequence). This CDR3 has 12 amino acids. The CDR3 coding sequence is TGTGCCAGCAGCGCGACAGGGAGTGAGCAGTTCTTC. As protein: CASSATGSEQFF. Full variable domain (missing parts from reference TRBV7-9 and TRBJ2-1): DTGVSQNPRHKITKRGQNVTFRCDPISEHNRLYWYRQTLGQGPEFLTYFQNEAQLEKSRLLSDRFSAERPKGSFSTLEIQRTEQGDSAMYLCASSATGSEQFFGPGTRLTVL.

The genes are TRBV4-1 and TRBJ1-1; D is undetermined. The CDR3 sequence is 13 residues long. Germline lookup yields CDR1 MGHRA and CDR2 YSYEKL. Trimming took 2 bases from V and 4 from J, leaving 8 bases between them. As DNA, the CDR3 is TGCGCCAGCAGCCAAAGAGGGTTCACTGAAGCTTTCTTT. Amino acid sequence: CASSQRGFTEAFF.

The chain couples TRBV2 to TRBJ1-1; 7 bases fit TRBD1. CDR3 length: 13 amino acids. Looked up from germline, CDR1 is SNHLY and CDR2 is FYNNEI. With V trimmed by 11 bases and J by 3 bases, 9 bases remained unmatched. As DNA, the CDR3 is TGTGCCGGCGGAGGACAGGTGGACACTGAAGCTTTCTTT. Translation gives CAGGGQVDTEAFF.

The gene calls are TRBV6-5 and TRBJ2-7; weak D call: TRBD1 (6 bases). The CDR3 has 16 amino acids. Germline assignment: CDR1 MNHEY and CDR2 SVGAGI. Trimming removed 0 bases from V and 5 bases from J, with 17 bases in between. The CDR3 protein is CASSYSRVGGNNEQYF. The CDR3, as DNA: TGTGCCAGCAGTTACTCGAGGGTAGGGGGTAATAACGAGCAGTACTTC.

This chain connects TRBV6-6 to TRBJ2-1; tentative D call: TRBD2 (5 bases). The CDR3 has 16 amino acids. Germline V gene data show CDR1 as MNHNY and CDR2 as SVGAGI (reference sequence). Trimming took off 6 bases at V and 3 bases at J, with 18 bases between the two ends. The CDR3 reads CASRPRGQLNYNEQFF. For the CDR3, the DNA is TGTGCCAGCAGGCCGCGAGGGCAGCTCAACTACAATGAGCAGTTCTTC.

This clone was found once. The chain is built from TRBV29-1 and TRBJ2-7, with 10 bases matching TRBD2. J was trimmed by 2 bases and V by 2 bases; bases with no gene match: 9. The CDR3 extends over 16 amino acids. Germline V CDR1 and CDR2: SQVTM, ANQGSEA. The CDR3 sequence: CSVEQNRAGGTYEQYF. DNA of the CDR3: TGCAGCGTTGAACAAAACCGAGCGGGAGGGACCTACGAGCAGTACTTC.

V is TRBV5-1 and J is TRBJ1-2; perhaps TRBD1 as D (5 bases). V lost 4 bases and J 2 bases, leaving 18 bases between the germline ends. Germline V gene data show CDR1 as SGHRS and CDR2 as YFSETQ. This CDR3 is built from 16 residues. This chain's CDR3 is CASSSPWDGKNYGYTF. In DNA, the CDR3 is TGCGCCAGCAGCAGCCCCTGGGACGGAAAAAACTATGGCTACACCTTC.

The chain has TRBV4-2 and TRBJ2-2; the D call may be TRBD1 or TRBD2 (6 bases each). The CDR3 is 17 amino acids. Between the trimmed V and J ends, which lost 4 bases and 6 bases, there was a span of 21 bases. The germline CDR1 and CDR2 sequences are LGHNA and YNFKEQ. The CDR3 region has the DNA TGTGCCAGCAGCCCCCTCCCTCTGGGGGGCGCGTCCGGGGAGCTGTTTTTT. This translates into CASSPLPLGGASGELFF.

The chain uses TRBV7-3 and TRBJ2-1, with TRBD2 matching over 9 bases. This CDR3 has 16 residues. The germline gives CDR1 SGHTA, CDR2 FQGTGA. V gave up 5 bases and J gave up 0 bases; unmatched junction bases: 5. CDR3 region: CASSMTSGSSYNEQFF. CDR3 bases: TGTGCCAGCAGCATGACTAGCGGCTCCTCCTACAATGAGCAGTTCTTC.

This clone was found once. V and J are TRBV4-1 and TRBJ2-1; 8 positions match TRBD2. CDR3 length equals 16 residues. The V gene's germline CDR1 is MGHRA and CDR2 YSYEKL. V shed 4 bases, J shed 5 bases, and the junction held 10 bases outside the gene matches. CDR3 residues: CASSPRPGTRDNEQFF. The CDR3 DNA reads as TGCGCCAGCAGCCCCCGACCCGGGACTAGGGACAATGAGCAGTTCTTC.

The chain has TRBV27 and TRBJ1-5; TRBD1 aligns across 9 bases. CDR3 size: 14 residues. The V segment lost 6 bases and the J segment 9 bases; nucleotides outside the gene matches: 9. From germline, CDR1 is MNHEY and CDR2 SMNVEV (reference sequence). DNA for the CDR3: TGTGCCAGCAGCCCTCGGGACAGGGCCAGGCCCCAGCATTTT. Translating it yields CASSPRDRARPQHF.

The chain is built from TRBV11-2 and TRBJ2-1; the D call may be TRBD1 or TRBD2 (7 bases each). Trimming left V 5 bases short and J 6 bases short, with 11 bases between. Per germline, CDR1 SGHAT and CDR2 FQNNGV. This CDR3 is 13 amino acids long. The CDR3 DNA sequence: TGTGCCAGCAGCCCCAGGGGGGGCAATGAGCAGTTCTTC. Amino acid sequence: CASSPRGGNEQFF. The full variable domain, completed using reference TRBV11-2 and TRBJ2-1, is EAGVAQSPRYKIIEKRQSVAFWCNPISGHATLYWYQQILGQGPKLLIQFQNNGVVDDSQLPKDRFSAERLKGVDSTLKIQPAKLEDSAVYLCASSPRGGNEQFFGPGTRLTVL.

This chain connects TRBV5-1 to TRBJ2-5; D call uncertain. Germline V lookup: CDR1 SGHRS, CDR2 YFSETQ. V lost 4 bases, J lost 2 bases, and 9 bases lay in between. This CDR3 region has 13 residues. In nucleotides, the CDR3 is TGCGCCAGCAGCCCACCCAATCAAGAGACCCAGTACTTC. It encodes CASSPPNQETQYF.

As concerns this clone: Other DNA variants within this sample encode the same CDR3. The chain links TRBV6-5 to TRBJ2-7; 8 nucleotides line up with TRBD2. Looked up from germline, CDR1 is MNHEY and CDR2 is SVGAGI. This CDR3 spans 15 amino acids. The V gene end was trimmed by 0 bases and the J gene end by 0 bases; junction bases not matched to a gene: 1. As DNA, the CDR3 is TGTGCCAGCAGTTACTCAGGGACTAGCTCCTACGAGCAGTACTTC. It yields the protein CASSYSGTSSYEQYF.

This clone was recorded only once. The chain couples TRBV4-1 to TRBJ2-5, with TRBD1 matching over 7 bases. With the DNA end fitting TRBJ2-7 better, the J assignment may be wrong. The germline gives CDR1 MGHRA, CDR2 YSYEKL. CDR3 length: 15 residues. This CDR3 is CASSHPGQSSYEQYF. The CDR3 nucleotides are TGCGCCAGCAGCCACCCGGGACAGAGCTCCTACGAGCAGTACTTC.

The rearrangement joins TRBV5-1 to TRBJ1-3; the D gene is possibly TRBD1 (5 bases). The CDR3 covers 19 residues. Per germline, CDR1 SGHRS and CDR2 YFSETQ. V gave up 1 base and J gave up 4 bases, with 24 bases separating them. DNA of the CDR3: TGCGCCAGCAGCTTGATCTCCCCAAGGGACCCGGCAATCGGAAACACCATATATTTT. Residues: CASSLISPRDPAIGNTIYF. Complete variable domain (other parts from reference TRBV5-1 and TRBJ1-3): KAGVTQTPRYLIKTRGQQVTLSCSPISGHRSVSWYQQTPGQGLQFLFEYFSETQRNKGNFPGRFSGRQFSNSRSEMNVSTLELGDSALYLCASSLISPRDPAIGNTIYFGEGSWLTVV.

The chain joins TRBV28 to TRBJ2-1; the match to TRBD2 covers 11 bases. Trimming at V came to 5 bases and at J to 5 bases, leaving 5 bases not matched to a gene. Germline lookup yields CDR1 MDHEN and CDR2 SYDVKM. CDR3 length equals 15 residues. The CDR3 loop reads CASSPRLAGHNEQFF. CDR3 nucleotide sequence: TGTGCCAGCAGTCCACGACTAGCGGGACACAATGAGCAGTTCTTC.

The chain joins TRBV7-8 to TRBJ2-5, with D possibly being TRBD2 (5 bases). CDR1 SGHVS and CDR2 FQNEAQ come from the germline V gene. V gave up 1 base and J gave up 2 bases, with 11 bases separating them. CDR3 length: 15 amino acids. As DNA, the CDR3 is TGTGCCAGCAGCTTAGTGTCGAGGGCACAAGAGACCCAGTACTTC. This encodes CASSLVSRAQETQYF.